The 3 T cell receptor beta chains given below trace back to one sample, sequenced in a study of T cell repertoires in cytomegalovirus infection. Using its own MiXCR run on the reads, TCRdb lists one record per CDR3 protein. The sample has fewer than 350,000 distinct CDR3 sequences; 15% to 20% are singletons. The sample taken for sequencing was PBMCs. These receptors came from a human donor in good health (CMV status not recorded). Some clones in this sample may be carry-over from other donors' samples.

This clonotype showed up many times. The rearrangement joins TRBV7-2 to TRBJ2-3; 12 bases line up with TRBD2. The junction had 7 bases not matched to a gene; V was cut back by 5 bases and J by 4 bases. The CDR3 contains 16 residues. CDR1 is SGHTA, CDR2 FQGNSA, per germline. The CDR3 DNA reads TGTGCCAGCAGCGCCCTAGCGGGGGGGCCTTCAGATACGCAGTATTTT. Protein: CASSALAGGPSDTQYF. Full variable domain (outside the CDR3, taken from reference TRBV7-2 and TRBJ2-3): GAGVSQSPSNKVTEKGKDVELRCDPISGHTALYWYRQSLGQGLEFLIYFQGNSAPDKSGLPSDRFSAERTGGSVSTLTIQRTQQEDSAVYLCASSALAGGPSDTQYFGPGTRLTVL.

This clonotype was observed many times. The V and J genes are TRBV2 and TRBJ2-5, with D unclear. The CDR3 has 14 residues. The germline V gene encodes CDR1 SNHLY and CDR2 FYNNEI. Trimming took 7 bases from V and 2 from J, leaving 14 bases between them. CDR3 sequence (DNA): TGTGCCAGCACACGCATAGTTGGGCAAGAGACCCAGTACTTC. It translates to CASTRIVGQETQYF.

On this clonotype: A junction boundary mismatches the germline segment, possibly from a read error. This chain uses TRBV20-1 with TRBJ2-7; D is possibly TRBD1 (6 bases). The germline gives CDR1 DFQATT, CDR2 SNEGSKA (reference sequence). The CDR3 is 13 amino acids. CDR3 residues: CSARDTGLGEQYF. Here the CDR3 DNA reads TGCAGTGCCAGAGATACAGGGCTGGGCGAGCAGTACTTC.